The TCR beta chain described here comes from a study of T-cell memory formation after mild COVID-19. Points from the study as a whole: Researchers report contracting CD4+ clones mostly in CM and EM, with CD8+ clones in EMRA. Some responding clones appeared in pre-infection memory, suggesting cross-reactive memory joined.

5'RACE primed at constant segments yielded TCR alpha and TCR beta cDNA libraries bearing sample barcodes and UMIs. MiXCR, run by TCRdb on the 5' RACE reads, gives a single entry per CDR3 protein. The table records around 300,000 distinct CDR3 sequences, around 13% of them present only once. This clonotype appeared many times. Its target is not known. This CDR3 is built from 14 residues. The V end was cut by 2 bases, the J end by 5 bases, with 10 bases between. Germline V gene sequence: CDR1 SGHTA, CDR2 FQGNSA. Sequenced material: PBMCs or a T cell subset sorted from them (not recorded which). This sequence originates from a man aged 18-30 years who had mild COVID-19 (a few samples of this study predate the infection). Cell type and time point are not known. The V gene is TRBV7-2, the J gene TRBJ2-1; a possible D gene is TRBD2 (6 bases). This CDR3 is CASSLSGSNNEQFF. CDR3 nucleotides: TGTGCCAGCAGCTTAAGCGGGTCCAACAATGAGCAGTTCTTC.